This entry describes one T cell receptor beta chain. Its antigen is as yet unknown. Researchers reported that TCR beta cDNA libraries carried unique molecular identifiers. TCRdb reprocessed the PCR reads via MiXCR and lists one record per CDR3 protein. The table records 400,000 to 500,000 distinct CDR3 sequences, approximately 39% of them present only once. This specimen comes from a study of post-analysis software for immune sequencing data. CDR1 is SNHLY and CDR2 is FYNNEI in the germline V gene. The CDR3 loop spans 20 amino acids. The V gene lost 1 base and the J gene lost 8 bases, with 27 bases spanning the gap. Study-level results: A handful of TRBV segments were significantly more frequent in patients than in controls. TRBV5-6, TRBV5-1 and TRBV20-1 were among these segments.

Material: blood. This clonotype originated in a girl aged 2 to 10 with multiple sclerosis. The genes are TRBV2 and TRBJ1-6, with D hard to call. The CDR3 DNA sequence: TGTGCCAGCAGTGAAGGGACTCGGTTTAGCGACAAAGCGGTAGATTCACCCCTCCACTTT. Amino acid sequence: CASSEGTRFSDKAVDSPLHF. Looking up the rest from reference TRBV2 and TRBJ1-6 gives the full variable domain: EPEVTQTPSHQVTQMGQEVILRCVPISNHLYFYWYRQILGQKVEFLVSFYNNEISEKSEIFDDQFSVERPDGSNFTLKIRSTKLEDSAMYFCASSEGTRFSDKAVDSPLHFGNGTRLTVT.